This TCR beta chain was recovered during a study of T cells after yellow fever vaccination. Study outcomes and limitations: Once the booster was given, most primary-vaccination clones reappeared, at 95% to 98% for CD4 and over 70% for CD8. Weaker overall was a secondary response that nonetheless peaked faster, on day 5 versus 15.

Trimming cost V 7 bases and J 3 bases; bases outside gene matches: 9. Germline loops: CDR1 DFQATT, CDR2 SNEGSKA (reference sequence). The CDR3 length is 14 residues. There are a few counts of this clonotype. Its antigen is undetermined. As TCR cDNA was made by 5'RACE template switching, a universal primer site and UMIs were added. TCRdb re-analysed the 5' RACE reads in MiXCR, keeping a single row per CDR3 protein. The sample lists about 330,000 distinct CDR3 sequences; roughly 8.3% were seen once. The specimen comprised PBMCs, sampled approximately 40 days after the first yellow fever vaccination. V usage is TRBV20-1 and J usage is TRBJ2-1; 7 bases are a match to TRBD2. The origin of this receptor is a man younger than 35 who received the YFV17D yellow fever vaccine. CDR3 protein: CSVTSGDYYNEQFF. The CDR3 DNA is TGCAGTGTCACGAGTGGGGACTACTACAATGAGCAGTTCTTC.